This TCR beta chain stems from a study of blood T cell repertoires in COVID-19. Only in-frame clones appear in the TCRdb table, and some are missing; sequencing was by immunoSEQ multiplex PCR. The data contain a few hundred thousand clones, 70% to 90% of them singletons. This clone showed up just once. Per the germline V gene, CDR1 is KGHSH and CDR2 is LQKENI. V was pared by 3 bases and J by 0 bases, with 5 bases of the junction left unmatched. This CDR3 spans 15 amino acids. What the recovered Cohort 3 donors had was two negative PCRs, clearance, or symptom resolution. The chain uses TRBV18 and TRBJ2-7; 7 bases line up with TRBD1. This receptor was taken from a woman younger than 30 who had recovered from COVID-19. The sample comprised PBMCs or T cells enriched from blood (not recorded which). The CDR3 sequence: CASSPRHRGSYEQYF. The CDR3 nucleotides are TGTGCCAGCTCACCGAGGCACAGGGGCTCCTACGAGCAGTACTTC.